The 25 T cell receptor beta chains in this list originate from one sample, sequenced in a study of blood T cell repertoires in COVID-19. Clones were read by immunoSEQ multiplex PCR, and TCRdb kept only the in-frame ones, dropping some. The sample lists 150,000 to 200,000 clones, approximately 87% seen once, with 6.6% in the top ten. The sample was PBMCs or T cells enriched from blood (not recorded which). The receptor set was obtained from a woman in her forties or fifties who had recovered from COVID-19.

This clone turned up a few times. V usage is TRBV5-1 and J usage is TRBJ2-7; D is possibly TRBD1 (6 bases). CDR3 length equals 15 residues. Trimming shortened V by 1 base and J by 0 bases, and 11 bases separated the two germline ends. Germline-derived CDR1 and CDR2 are SGHRS and YFSETQ. The CDR3 here is CASSLMDSPSYEQYF. The CDR3 DNA follows: TGCGCCAGCAGCTTGATGGACAGTCCCTCCTACGAGCAGTACTTC.

The chain employs TRBV3-1 (or the pseudogene TRBV3-2) and TRBJ1-6; a possible D gene is TRBD1 (6 bases). Germline CDR1 LGHDT, CDR2 YNNKEL (reference sequence). The CDR3 is 15 residues long. The V end was cut by 5 bases, the J end by 6 bases, with 14 bases between. In DNA form, the CDR3 reads TGTGCCAGCAGCGCAGGGGAAACGGCTAATTCACCCCTCCACTTT. Its protein product is CASSAGETANSPLHF.

The chain links TRBV9 to TRBJ1-2; no reliable D call. Germline V gives CDR1 SGDLS, CDR2 YYNGEE. Trimming pared 3 bases from V and 7 bases from J, leaving 19 bases between. The CDR3 has 15 residues. The CDR3 reads CASSAPRSGSGGYTF. In DNA form, the CDR3 reads TGTGCCAGCAGCGCCCCCCGTAGTGGTTCGGGTGGCTACACCTTC. Full variable domain (missing parts from reference TRBV9 and TRBJ1-2): DSGVTQTPKHLITATGQRVTLRCSPRSGDLSVYWYQQSLDQGLQFLIQYYNGEERAKGNILERFSAQQFPDLHSELNLSSLELGDSALYFCASSAPRSGSGGYTFGSGTRLTVV.

This clone has just one count. V usage is TRBV6-1 and J usage is TRBJ2-3; no clear D gene. The CDR3 length is 13 residues. Germline CDR1 and CDR2: MNHNS and SASEGT. V was pared by 1 base and J by 15 bases, with 17 bases between. Here the CDR3 DNA reads TGTGCCAGCAGTGAAGGGGCCCCCGTCCCAAGATATTTT. This encodes CASSEGAPVPRYF.

This clone was seen just once. The chain uses TRBV3-1 (or the pseudogene TRBV3-2) and TRBJ2-1; the D gene is possibly TRBD2 (6 bases). The CDR3 is made up of 17 amino acids. V was pared by 4 bases and J by 0 bases, with 16 bases between. Germline CDR1 reads LGHDT; CDR2 reads YNNKEL (reference sequence). CDR3 residues: CASSPVLAGSSYNEQFF. The CDR3 DNA sequence: TGTGCCAGCAGCCCAGTATTGGCCGGGAGCTCCTACAATGAGCAGTTCTTC.

This clone was recorded a few times. V usage is TRBV6-1 and J usage is TRBJ1-3, with D tentatively TRBD1 (6 bases). The CDR3 is 16 residues long. The V gene's germline CDR1 is MNHNS and CDR2 SASEGT. V lost 3 bases, J lost 2 bases, and 14 bases lay in between. The CDR3 region has the DNA TGTGCCAGCAGTGACGCCAACAGGGTAGCTGGAAACACCATATATTTT. Translated, it gives CASSDANRVAGNTIYF.

This sequence joins TRBV15 and TRBJ2-3; TRBD1 agrees at 8 bases. Germline V CDR1 and CDR2: LNHNV, YYDKDF (reference sequence). CDR3 length: 15 residues. The J segment lost 3 bases and the V segment lost 5 bases, leaving 7 bases of the junction unmatched. In nucleotides, the CDR3 is TGTGCCACCAGCGGATATCGACAGGGGACAGATACGCAGTATTTT. Translated, it gives CATSGYRQGTDTQYF.

V and J are TRBV6-2 or TRBV6-3 and TRBJ2-7; 10 bases agree with TRBD2. V dropped 0 bases and J dropped 4; count of bases not matched to a gene: 15. There are 19 residues in the CDR3. The germline gives CDR1 MNHEY, CDR2 SVGEGT. DNA for the CDR3: TGTGCCAGCAGTTACTCGAGGAGCGGGGGGGCCGCTAGTACGTACGAGCAGTACTTC. As protein: CASSYSRSGGAASTYEQYF.

This chain links TRBV6-5 with TRBJ1-2; perhaps TRBD1 as D (5 bases). The V end was cut by 2 bases, the J end by 4 bases, with 17 bases between. The CDR3 has 16 residues. Germline V gives CDR1 MNHEY, CDR2 SVGAGI. CDR3: CASSYGGEASLYGYTF. The CDR3 DNA reads TGTGCCAGCAGTTACGGGGGGGAGGCGAGTCTCTATGGCTACACCTTC.

The rearrangement links TRBV5-8 to TRBJ1-5; the D is unclear. V was cut by 0 bases and J by 6 bases, with 13 bases left in between. The CDR3 spans 15 residues. Germline-derived CDR1 and CDR2 are SGHTS and YDEGEE. This CDR3 is CASSLVRGRSQPQHF. The CDR3 DNA reads as TGTGCCAGCAGCTTGGTTCGGGGTCGGAGTCAGCCCCAGCATTTT.

This chain joins TRBV7-2 and TRBJ1-1; TRBD1 matches 7 bases. The V and J ends lost 4 bases and 6 bases, in that order; junction bases with no gene match: 5. The CDR3 runs to 13 residues. The germline V gene encodes CDR1 SGHTA and CDR2 FQGNSA. Here the CDR3 DNA reads TGTGCCAGCAGCTATGATCAGGGGGCTGAAGCTTTCTTT. As protein: CASSYDQGAEAFF. Drawing the rest from reference TRBV7-2 and TRBJ1-1, the complete variable domain is GAGVSQSPSNKVTEKGKDVELRCDPISGHTALYWYRQSLGQGLEFLIYFQGNSAPDKSGLPSDRFSAERTGGSVSTLTIQRTQQEDSAVYLCASSYDQGAEAFFGQGTRLTVV.

The chain recombines TRBV7-2 with TRBJ2-2; 12 bases fit TRBD2. This CDR3 contains 15 residues. With V trimmed by 6 bases and J by 1 base, 0 bases remained unmatched. Germline V lookup: CDR1 SGHTA, CDR2 FQGNSA. CDR3 residues: CASRTSGGNTGELFF. The CDR3 coding sequence is TGTGCCAGCAGGACTAGCGGGGGGAACACCGGGGAGCTGTTTTTT.

This clone came up a few times. This chain joins TRBV11-2 and TRBJ1-5; a weak D match, TRBD1 (5 bases). Between the trimmed V and J ends, which lost 1 base and 4 bases, there was a span of 5 bases. Germline-derived CDR1 and CDR2 are SGHAT and FQNNGV. There are 13 residues in the CDR3. The CDR3 coding sequence is TGTGCCAGCAGCTTAGGGACAAATCAGCCCCAGCATTTT. It translates to CASSLGTNQPQHF.

This rearrangement joins TRBV7-2 to TRBJ2-1; 8 nucleotides align to TRBD1. The CDR3 loop spans 15 amino acids. Germline V gene lookup returns CDR1 SGHTA and CDR2 FQGNSA. J gave up 5 bases and V 1 base, and 4 bases lay outside the gene matches. DNA of the CDR3: TGTGCCAGCAGCTTAGGGACAGGGCCCAACAATGAGCAGTTCTTC. Encoded protein: CASSLGTGPNNEQFF.

J is TRBJ2-6 and V is TRBV12-5, with D uncertain. CDR1 LGHNT and CDR2 FRNRAP come from the germline V gene. V lost 7 bases and J 0 bases, leaving 22 bases between the germline ends. The CDR3 loop spans 19 amino acids. This CDR3 reads CASAPGLGRNPSGANVLTF. CDR3 nucleotides: TGTGCTAGTGCCCCCGGTCTGGGCAGGAACCCCTCTGGGGCCAACGTCCTGACTTTC.

In this sample, this clone turned up a few times. The chain joins TRBV14 to TRBJ1-6, with 8 bases matching TRBD1. The CDR3 loop spans 15 amino acids. Germline values: CDR1 SGHDN, CDR2 FVKESK. V gave up 5 bases and J gave up 10 bases; unmatched junction bases: 10. CDR3 region: CASSSDRGRFSPLHF. The CDR3 nucleotides are TGTGCCAGCAGCTCCGACAGGGGTCGCTTCTCACCCCTCCACTTT.

The rearrangement uses TRBV19 and TRBJ1-2; 7 bases match TRBD1. The CDR3 contains 12 residues. Germline V gene sequence: CDR1 LNHDA, CDR2 SQIVND (reference sequence). The V gene end was trimmed by 7 bases and the J gene end by 5 bases; junction bases not matched to a gene: 4. The CDR3 DNA sequence: TGTGCCAGTACGGAACAGGGGTATGGCTACACCTTC. It specifies CASTEQGYGYTF.

The chain employs TRBV4-1 and TRBJ2-4; TRBD1 matches at 12 bases. The CDR3 runs 15 residues. V was clipped by 4 bases and J by 7 bases; unmatched bases: 5. Germline values: CDR1 MGHRA, CDR2 YSYEKL. Written as DNA, the CDR3 is TGCGCCAGCAGCCTCGGGACAGGGGGCGAGAACATTCAGTACTTC. Translation gives CASSLGTGGENIQYF.

The J gene is TRBJ2-7, the V gene TRBV27; 8 nucleotides agree with TRBD1. Germline CDR1 MNHEY, CDR2 SMNVEV (reference sequence). Trimming removed 3 bases from V and 6 bases from J; junction bases left unmatched: 7. The CDR3 spans 14 residues. The CDR3 region has the DNA TGTGCCAGCAGTTTCGGCAGGGGGCTTGGCGAGCAGTACTTC. It specifies CASSFGRGLGEQYF.

This clone appeared once. This rearrangement joins TRBV5-4 to TRBJ2-1; 12 nucleotides match TRBD2. V shed 4 bases and J 5 bases; nucleotides not matched to a gene: 7. Germline CDR1 reads SGHNT; CDR2 reads YYREEE (reference sequence). This CDR3 has 16 residues. The chain's CDR3 is CASSEGTSGRNNEQFF. CDR3 coding DNA: TGTGCCAGCAGCGAGGGGACTAGCGGGCGTAACAATGAGCAGTTCTTC. The whole variable domain, filled in from reference TRBV5-4 and TRBJ2-1, reads ETGVTQSPTHLIKTRGQQVTLRCSSQSGHNTVSWYQQALGQGPQFIFQYYREEENGRGNFPPRFSGLQFPNYSSELNVNALELDDSALYLCASSEGTSGRNNEQFFGPGTRLTVL.

The chain has TRBV2 and TRBJ2-3, with a tentative D call TRBD2 (5 bases). This CDR3 is 14 amino acids long. Trimming took off 3 bases at V and 5 bases at J, with 12 bases between the two ends. Looked up from germline, CDR1 is SNHLY and CDR2 is FYNNEI. The CDR3 DNA reads as TGTGCCAGCAGTGAGAGGGTTTCAATAGATACGCAGTATTTT. Residues: CASSERVSIDTQYF.

The chain recombines TRBV4-2 with TRBJ2-2; D perhaps matches TRBD2 (6 bases). Germline CDR1 is LGHNA and CDR2 is YNFKEQ. With 3 bases removed from V and 5 bases from J, the gap between germline ends came to 13 bases. CDR3 size: 15 residues. This chain's CDR3 is CASSHPGGGTGELFF. Written as DNA, the CDR3 is TGTGCCAGCAGCCACCCCGGTGGGGGGACCGGGGAGCTGTTTTTT.

V usage is TRBV5-4 and J usage is TRBJ1-1; D gene ambiguous. The V gene's germline CDR1 is SGHNT and CDR2 YYREEE (reference sequence). Deletions cut 3 bases from V and 1 base from J, with 13 bases between. There are 15 residues in the CDR3. CDR3 coding DNA: TGTGCCAGCAGCTCCGAGGTTCTTCGGAACACTGAAGCTTTCTTT. Translation gives CASSSEVLRNTEAFF.

This chain connects TRBV30 to TRBJ1-5; perhaps TRBD1 as D (5 bases). Trimming shortened V by 1 base and J by 4 bases, and 23 bases separated the two germline ends. The CDR3 consists of 18 residues. The V gene's germline CDR1 is GTSNPN and CDR2 SVGIG (reference sequence). As DNA, the CDR3 is TGTGCCTGGAGTGCACTCGGGGGAACCTATGCCGCTAATCAGCCCCAGCATTTT. It encodes CAWSALGGTYAANQPQHF.

This clone was counted once. The chain has TRBV25-1 and TRBJ2-3; D is unresolved. The CDR3 loop spans 13 amino acids. The V gene lost 5 bases and the J gene lost 6 bases, with 12 bases spanning the gap. CDR1 and CDR2 (germline): MGHDK, SYGVNS. The chain's CDR3 is CASSLYPPDTQYF. DNA for the CDR3: TGTGCCAGCAGTCTCTATCCCCCGGATACGCAGTATTTT.